A single sample is the source of the 23 T cell receptor beta chains below, sequenced in a study of T-cell memory formation after mild COVID-19. TCRdb independently ran MiXCR on the 5' RACE reads; one entry per CDR3 protein. The table lists nearly 350,000 distinct CDR3 sequences, 10% to 15% of them singletons. Sample: PBMCs or a T cell subset sorted from them (not recorded which). Receptors originate from a man younger than 35 who had mild COVID-19 (a few samples of this study predate the infection). Cell type and time point are not known.

This clonotype showed up just a few times. The rearrangement joins TRBV3-1 to TRBJ1-6; D not resolved. The CDR3 has 17 residues. Between the trimmed V and J ends, which lost 5 bases and 8 bases, there was a span of 22 bases. CDR1 and CDR2 (germline): LGHDT, YNNKEL (reference sequence). Here the CDR3 DNA reads TGTGCCAGCAGCGCATTTTCGGAACAGCTAGGGTATTCACCCCTCCACTTT. It encodes CASSAFSEQLGYSPLHF.

This clonotype was detected a few times. The V call is TRBV13, the J call TRBJ2-7, with D unresolved. Trimming shortened V by 5 bases and J by 5 bases, and 10 bases separated the two germline ends. Germline CDR1 PRHDT, CDR2 FYEKMQ (reference sequence). The CDR3 has 12 amino acids. This chain's CDR3 is CASSLFPHEQYF. As DNA, the CDR3 is TGTGCCAGCAGCCTGTTTCCCCACGAGCAGTACTTC.

The chain combines TRBV18 with TRBJ2-7, with D unresolved. CDR3 size: 14 residues. Germline assignment: CDR1 KGHSH and CDR2 LQKENI. V was trimmed by 3 bases and J by 12 bases, leaving 21 bases between them. The CDR3: CASSPEQSPVKGYF. The DNA of the CDR3 is TGTGCCAGCTCACCCGAACAGTCCCCGGTAAAGGGGTACTTC.

This clonotype has more than one count but fewer than ten. The chain couples TRBV12-5 to TRBJ2-1; D unclear. Trimming shortened V by 7 bases and J by 2 bases, and 27 bases separated the two germline ends. This CDR3 has 19 residues. CDR1 and CDR2 from the germline V gene are LGHNT and FRNRAP. CDR3 amino acids: CASDTFPLAGVGAYNEQFF. In DNA, the CDR3 is TGTGCTAGTGACACTTTTCCTTTAGCAGGTGTTGGGGCCTACAATGAGCAGTTCTTC.

In this sample, this clonotype turned up many times. V and J are TRBV9 and TRBJ2-7; the match to TRBD1 covers 11 bases. Germline lookup yields CDR1 SGDLS and CDR2 YYNGEE. V gave up 0 bases and J gave up 3 bases; unmatched junction bases: 5. The CDR3 runs 16 residues. Here the CDR3 reads CASSVAGGQGDYEQYF. For the CDR3, the DNA is TGTGCCAGCAGCGTAGCTGGGGGACAGGGGGACTACGAGCAGTACTTC.

This clonotype appeared a few times. The chain joins TRBV6-5 to TRBJ1-1, with D tentatively TRBD1 (5 bases). The germline CDR1 and CDR2 sequences are MNHEY and SVGAGI. The V and J ends lost 8 bases and 4 bases respectively, with 17 bases between them. This CDR3 has 14 amino acids. The CDR3 DNA reads as TGTGCCAGCCTACTTGGGGGAGAGGGCACTGAAGCTTTCTTT. As protein: CASLLGGEGTEAFF.

Here the CDR3 DNA reads TGTGCCAGCAGCCAAAGCGGGGGTTCGGAAGAGACCCAGTACTTC. This encodes CASSQSGGSEETQYF. The J gene is TRBJ2-5, the V gene TRBV7-9; 8 positions agree with TRBD2. From germline, CDR1 is SEHNR and CDR2 FQNEAQ (reference sequence). V was clipped by 5 bases and J by 3 bases; unmatched bases: 8. The CDR3 extends over 15 amino acids.

This clonotype appeared many times. The V and J genes are TRBV10-3 and TRBJ1-6; D is possibly TRBD1 (5 bases). CDR3 size: 17 residues. The germline V gene has CDR1 ENHRY and CDR2 SYGVKD. Trimming removed 3 bases at V and 7 bases at J, with 19 bases between. CDR3 DNA: TGTGCCATCAGTGAATTTCCGGGGCAGGGTAAAAATTCACCCCTCCACTTT. Protein: CAISEFPGQGKNSPLHF.

A few counts support this clonotype. The chain joins TRBV7-9 to TRBJ2-3; D is undetermined. In germline, CDR1 is SEHNR, CDR2 FQNEAQ (reference sequence). The CDR3 has 15 amino acids. V dropped 4 bases and J dropped 0 bases, with 11 bases sitting between them. DNA of the CDR3: TGTGCCAGCAGCTCGACTGGCGCGAGCACAGATACGCAGTATTTT. Protein product: CASSSTGASTDTQYF.

This clonotype was seen a few times. The V gene is TRBV5-8, the J gene TRBJ2-2, with D possibly TRBD2 on 6 matching bases. Trimming cost V 0 bases and J 4 bases, with 16 bases left between them. Germline CDR1 reads SGHTS; CDR2 reads YDEGEE. The CDR3 totals 17 residues. The CDR3 nucleotides read TGTGCCAGCAGCTTGGAATGGCCCTCGGAGGGCACCGGGGAGCTGTTTTTT. This gives the protein CASSLEWPSEGTGELFF.

In this sample, this clonotype turned up a few times. The chain recombines TRBV5-1 with TRBJ2-5, with 7 bases aligning to TRBD2. Per germline, CDR1 SGHRS and CDR2 YFSETQ. The CDR3 totals 16 residues. The V segment lost 4 bases and the J segment 5 bases; nucleotides outside the gene matches: 14. In nucleotides, the CDR3 is TGCGCCAGCAGCGTAAAGATGGGACTACGATTGGAGACCCAGTACTTC. The encoded protein is CASSVKMGLRLETQYF.

The sample holds a few counts of this clonotype. The rearrangement links TRBV10-2 to TRBJ2-2; D perhaps matches TRBD1 (5 bases). V lost 3 bases to trimming and J lost 6 bases, with 8 bases between them. The CDR3 is 13 residues long. Germline assignment: CDR1 WSHSY and CDR2 SAAADI. DNA of the CDR3: TGCGCCAGCAGTGAAGGGGTTTCCGGGGAGCTGTTTTTT. This gives the protein CASSEGVSGELFF.

At least ten counts were recorded for this clonotype. This chain links TRBV4-1 with TRBJ2-3; D not certain. There are 16 residues in the CDR3. Trimming pared 0 bases from V and 0 bases from J, leaving 10 bases between. Per the germline V gene, CDR1 is MGHRA and CDR2 is YSYEKL. The CDR3 region is CASSQENFPSTDTQYF. The CDR3 region has the DNA TGCGCCAGCAGCCAAGAAAACTTCCCTAGCACAGATACGCAGTATTTT.

This clonotype was observed at least ten times. The CDR3 loop is CASRGSDTQYF. The CDR3 nucleotides read TGTGCCAGCAGGGGATCAGATACGCAGTATTTT. This sequence joins TRBV28 and TRBJ2-3; no firm D call. CDR1 MDHEN and CDR2 SYDVKM come from the germline V gene. V was shortened by 6 bases and J by 4 bases, with 5 bases between the two germline ends. This CDR3 region has 11 residues.

This chain links TRBV20-1 with TRBJ2-6; no definite D call. Between the trimmed V and J ends, which lost 0 bases and 0 bases, there was a span of 9 bases. This CDR3 contains 16 residues. Per the germline V gene, CDR1 is DFQATT and CDR2 is SNEGSKA (reference sequence). CDR3 region: CSARDLEVSGANVLTF. The CDR3 coding sequence is TGCAGTGCTAGAGATCTAGAAGTCTCTGGGGCCAACGTCCTGACTTTC.

This clonotype was recorded a few times. The conserved phenylalanine or tryptophan normally closing the CDR3 is absent here, so this likely arose from a read error. The limits of the CDR3 on the DNA are not certain, so only TCRdb's listed CDR3 is given. The chain couples TRBV20-1 to TRBJ1-1; TRBD1 was called by the table and not checked on the DNA. Germline CDR1 is DFQATT and CDR2 is SNEGSKA (reference sequence). The CDR3 contains 11 residues when both ends are counted. The CDR3 here is CSAGGTIDSPS.

V and J are TRBV12-3 or TRBV12-4 and TRBJ2-3, with a possible D match to TRBD1 (8 bases). The CDR3 has 15 amino acids. V was shortened by 11 bases and J by 2 bases, with 20 bases between the two germline ends. CDR3 sequence (DNA): TGTGCCCTTCGGCGGGGGACAGGCACCACAGATACGCAGTATTTT. Amino acids: CALRRGTGTTDTQYF.

This clonotype occurred a few times. The V gene is TRBV29-1, the J gene TRBJ1-1; D call uncertain. V lost 5 bases, J lost 4 bases, and 17 bases lay in between. CDR3 length: 14 amino acids. Germline values: CDR1 SQVTM, CDR2 ANQGSEA. The CDR3 region is CSVSLRVYSTEAFF. DNA for the CDR3: TGCAGCGTTTCCCTGCGGGTGTACAGCACTGAAGCTTTCTTT.

The chain combines TRBV6-2 or TRBV6-3 with TRBJ2-7; D is tentatively TRBD1 or TRBD2 (7 bases each). The germline CDR1 and CDR2 sequences are MNHEY and SVGEGT. The CDR3 consists of 14 residues. The V end lost 5 bases, the J end lost 6 bases, and 17 bases lay between the germline ends. The CDR3 spells CASSTWGGQSEQYV. In DNA form, the CDR3 reads TGTGCCAGCAGTACGTGGGGGGGACAGAGCGAGCAGTACGTC.

This clonotype was counted a few times. The chain employs TRBV6-5 and TRBJ2-5; 8 nucleotides match TRBD2. There are 15 residues in the CDR3. With V trimmed by 6 bases and J by 1 base, 7 bases remained unmatched. The V gene's germline CDR1 is MNHEY and CDR2 SVGAGI. For the CDR3, the DNA is TGTGCCAGCAGATTGTCCGGGACTAGCCAAGAGACCCAGTACTTC. It is translated as CASRLSGTSQETQYF.

This rearrangement joins TRBV29-1 to TRBJ2-5, with a weak D call TRBD2 (8 bases). V lost 2 bases and J 5 bases, leaving 21 bases between the germline ends. The CDR3 covers 16 residues. From germline, CDR1 is SQVTM and CDR2 ANQGSEA. The CDR3 coding sequence is TGCAGCGTTGAATTAGCGGGAACAGGGGTATGGGAGACCCAGTACTTC. It is translated as CSVELAGTGVWETQYF.

This clonotype has only a few counts. This chain connects TRBV11-2 to TRBJ2-3; D is undetermined. The CDR3 spans 13 residues. V lost 4 bases and J lost 9, with 14 bases in between. Germline V CDR1 and CDR2: SGHAT, FQNNGV. The CDR3 sequence is CASSSSQESTQYF. Here the CDR3 DNA reads TGTGCCAGCAGCTCCTCCCAGGAGTCGACGCAGTATTTT.

At least ten counts were recorded for this clonotype. This chain connects TRBV6-5 to TRBJ2-7; TRBD1 or TRBD2 may be the D gene (6 bases each). Germline V gene data show CDR1 as MNHEY and CDR2 as SVGAGI. There are 15 residues in the CDR3. V was trimmed by 2 bases and J by 2 bases, leaving 13 bases between them. The CDR3 here is CASSYSYREAYEQYF. The DNA for the CDR3 is TGTGCCAGCAGTTACAGCTACAGGGAGGCCTACGAGCAGTACTTC.